This TCR beta chain emerged from a study of identical twins. In germline, CDR1 is SQVTM, CDR2 ANQGSEA. The CDR3 totals 12 residues. The V gene lost 7 bases and the J gene lost 1 base, with 10 bases spanning the gap. Addition of a universal primer site occurred through template switching, and cDNA carried unique molecular identifiers. Each CDR3 protein is one row after TCRdb ran MiXCR on the 5' RACE reads. The sample records roughly 220,000 distinct CDR3 sequences, 5% to 7% being singletons. Overall study findings and caveats: Not following the same donors, the study drew its conclusions from cross-sectional statistical analysis.

Concerning this clonotype: The antigen remains unidentified.

These records were also assigned to another study, of T cells expressing NK-cell markers. That source adds: Several of the donors carried dominant NKG2C+ clonotypes that took up roughly 1.0-8% of their CD8+ T cells.

The gene calls are TRBV29-1 and TRBJ1-1, with TRBD1 as a possible D gene (6 bases). This clonotype was sampled from a woman aged 18-29 years in good health. The sample consisted of CD8+ T cells sorted from blood. CDR3 region: CSGGRRNTEAFF. Written as DNA, the CDR3 is TGCAGCGGGGGGCGGAGGAACACTGAAGCTTTCTTT.